This T cell receptor beta chain was found in a study of human T cells and chemical hapten exposure. Study-level information: Mostly female, the patients presented with alopecia areata, totalis or universalis. Whole-study findings and limits: Because they had alopecia, donors may respond immunologically unlike healthy people.

V lost 2 bases to trimming and J lost 5 bases, with 8 bases between them. Germline assignment: CDR1 SGHNT and CDR2 YENEEA. The CDR3 contains 13 residues. Details on this clonotype: No antigen is known for it.

Each CDR3 protein gets one entry after TCRdb re-called the RACE reads with MiXCR. The repertoire consists of 100,000 to 150,000 distinct CDR3 sequences, with roughly 13% occurring once and the leading ten covering around 0.99%. Time point noted: patch test 1, 2 weeks after DPC sensitization. Treatment indicated: therapeutic diphenylcyclopropenone sensitization with weekly scalp DPC. The sequence derives from a man between 18 and 35 years old with alopecia areata. Some clones in this sample may be carry-over from other donors' samples. Sample: whole blood, taken in connection with sensitization to the hapten diphenylcyclopropenone (DPC). The rearrangement uses TRBV11-3 and TRBJ2-3, with TRBD1 as a possible D gene (6 bases). The CDR3 DNA is TGTGCCAGCAGCTTACAGGGGCAAGATACGCAGTATTTT. This sequence encodes CASSLQGQDTQYF. The full variable domain, in which reference TRBV11-3 and TRBJ2-3 provide the parts outside the CDR3, is EAGVVQSPRYKIIEKKQPVAFWCNPISGHNTLYWYLQNLGQGPELLIRYENEEAVDDSQLPKDRFSAERLKGVDSTLKIQPAELGDSAVYLCASSLQGQDTQYFGPGTRLTVL.